This record looks at one TCR beta chain sequence and its context. This entry belongs to a study of blood T cell repertoires in COVID-19. Looking at the study overall: From the United States, Italy and Spain came samples of acute and convalescent COVID-19. In each case, the material was cDNA or gDNA derived from T cells, B-cell-depleted T cells, or PBMCs.

Per the original data handling: Nucleated cell counts were estimated from reference gene primer amplification. TCRdb keeps only in-frame clones here, not all; method: immunoSEQ multiplex PCR. The DNA was the basis for D and trimming; V, J and clone size are from that table. The sample includes tens of thousands of clones, more than 80% seen only once; the top ten take 14%. Sequenced material: peripheral blood. The TCR was taken from a man aged 45-65 years with active or convalescent COVID-19.

CDR3 nucleotides: TGTGCCAGCAGCCCCACTACAGGGTGGGCCGGGGAGCTGTTTTTT. Translated, it gives CASSPTTGWAGELFF. The chain uses TRBV6-5 and TRBJ2-2; D may be TRBD1 (6 bases). CDR3 size: 15 residues. V was pared by 6 bases and J by 6 bases, with 17 bases between. The germline V gene has CDR1 MNHEY and CDR2 SVGAGI.